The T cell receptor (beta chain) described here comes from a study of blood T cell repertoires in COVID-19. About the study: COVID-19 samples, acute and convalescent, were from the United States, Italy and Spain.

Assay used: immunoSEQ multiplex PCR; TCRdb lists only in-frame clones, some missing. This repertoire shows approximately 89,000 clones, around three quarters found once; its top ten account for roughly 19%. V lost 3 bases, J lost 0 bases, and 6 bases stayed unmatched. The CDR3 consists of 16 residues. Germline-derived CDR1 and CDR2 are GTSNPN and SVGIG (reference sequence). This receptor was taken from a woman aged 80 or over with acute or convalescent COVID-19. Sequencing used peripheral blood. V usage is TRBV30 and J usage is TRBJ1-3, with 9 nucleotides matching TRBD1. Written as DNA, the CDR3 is TGTGCCTGGAGCTGGACAGGGGCCTTCTCTGGAAACACCATATATTTT. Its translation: CAWSWTGAFSGNTIYF.